This TCR beta chain was profiled in a study of spatial heterogeneity in lung cancer. About the study: Raw reads contained each unique TCR and UMI combination more than ten times on average.

This CDR3 is built from 14 residues. Germline CDR1 is MNHEY and CDR2 is SVGAGI. V gave up 4 bases and J gave up 1 base, with 10 bases separating them. The table lists this clonotype with a few counts. Noted time point: sample taken at primary tumor resection. Without sorting, whole RNA was sequenced from tumor, nontumor lung or frozen PBMC. TCRdb reprocessed the 5' RACE reads with MiXCR, giving one entry per CDR3 protein. The data contain about 45,000 distinct CDR3 sequences, 6% to 7.5% of them singletons. This chain joins TRBV6-5 and TRBJ1-2; D possibly corresponds to TRBD1 (5 bases). This sequence originates from a female donor with early-stage non-small cell lung cancer. The sample here was PBMCs, taken at surgery. DNA for the CDR3: TGTGCCAGCAGTTCGCAGGGCAGTAACTATGGCTACACCTTC. This translates into CASSSQGSNYGYTF.